The 9 T cell receptor beta chains listed next were all sequenced from one sample in a study of T cells after yellow fever vaccination. TCRdb reprocessed the 5' RACE reads with MiXCR, giving one entry per CDR3 protein. The sample lists about 340,000 distinct CDR3 sequences, about an eighth occurring once. Sequenced material: CD4+ T cells sorted from PBMCs, taken 15 days after the yellow fever booster vaccination. All receptors come from a man between 18 and 29 years old who received the YFV17D yellow fever vaccine.

This chain uses TRBV25-1 with TRBJ2-1; D is undetermined. The CDR3 has 13 amino acids. Trimming stripped 10 bases from V and 2 bases from J, with 12 bases between. Germline V lookup: CDR1 MGHDK, CDR2 SYGVNS. The CDR3 here is CATNFGTYNEQFF. The CDR3 region has the DNA TGTGCCACCAACTTTGGTACCTACAATGAGCAGTTCTTC.

This clonotype has more than one count but fewer than ten. This chain uses TRBV24-1 with TRBJ2-1, with TRBD1 matching 8 bases. The CDR3 is 16 residues long. The trim removed 3 bases at V and 3 bases at J, leaving 6 bases unmatched. The germline V gene encodes CDR1 KGHDR and CDR2 SFDVKD. The CDR3 bases are TGTGCCACCAGTGATAGTGCAGGGGGCCTCTACAATGAGCAGTTCTTC. Residues: CATSDSAGGLYNEQFF.

This clonotype has more than one count but fewer than ten. This chain connects TRBV20-1 to TRBJ2-6; the D gene is possibly TRBD2 (5 bases). Germline V gene sequence: CDR1 DFQATT, CDR2 SNEGSKA (reference sequence). V shed 6 bases and J shed 0 bases, with 12 bases lying between them. This CDR3 spans 15 amino acids. For the CDR3, the DNA is TGCAGTGCGGTACGGGGTTTCTCTGGGGCCAACGTCCTGACTTTC. Amino acid sequence: CSAVRGFSGANVLTF.

This clonotype was counted only a few times. Written as DNA, the CDR3 is TGTGCCACCCGGCGAAGGGGAGAGACCCAGTACTTC. Translated: CATRRRGETQYF. This rearrangement joins TRBV6-5 to TRBJ2-5; TRBD1 is a possible D gene (5 bases). Germline V CDR1 and CDR2: MNHEY, SVGAGI. CDR3 length: 12 amino acids. V gave up 10 bases and J gave up 4 bases, with 13 bases separating them.

There are a few counts of this clonotype. The chain combines TRBV7-2 with TRBJ2-2; D is undetermined. The V gene lost 1 base and the J gene lost 2 bases, with 11 bases spanning the gap. The V gene's germline CDR1 is SGHTA and CDR2 FQGNSA. The CDR3 runs to 16 residues. The CDR3 here is CASSLGGGTNTGELFF. The CDR3 DNA reads TGTGCCAGCAGCTTAGGTGGCGGAACCAACACCGGGGAGCTGTTTTTT.

This clonotype came up a few times. The chain couples TRBV5-1 to TRBJ2-1, with 7 bases lining up with TRBD1. The junction had 9 bases not matched to a gene; V was cut back by 4 bases and J by 8 bases. Germline CDR1 SGHRS, CDR2 YFSETQ. The CDR3 is 14 amino acids. The CDR3 DNA sequence: TGCGCCAGCAGCACACAGGGGAGTGAGGATGAGCAGTTCTTC. As protein: CASSTQGSEDEQFF. The complete variable domain, with remaining parts taken from reference TRBV5-1 and TRBJ2-1, reads KAGVTQTPRYLIKTRGQQVTLSCSPISGHRSVSWYQQTPGQGLQFLFEYFSETQRNKGNFPGRFSGRQFSNSRSEMNVSTLELGDSALYLCASSTQGSEDEQFFGPGTRLTVL.

This clonotype was counted many times. The V call is TRBV20-1, the J call TRBJ1-2, with a possible D match to TRBD1 (5 bases). CDR3 length: 12 amino acids. The germline CDR1 and CDR2 sequences are DFQATT and SNEGSKA (reference sequence). V lost 5 bases to trimming and J lost 6 bases, with 13 bases between them. The CDR3 spells CSAGGHTNGYTF. CDR3 DNA: TGCAGTGCTGGCGGACATACAAATGGCTACACCTTC.

This clonotype occurred a few times. The chain is built from TRBV5-6 and TRBJ2-1; 7 bases map to TRBD1. From germline, CDR1 is SGHDT and CDR2 YYEEEE. With V trimmed by 1 base and J by 15 bases, 7 bases remained unmatched. CDR3 length: 12 residues. The CDR3 is CASSLTGASGFF. CDR3 sequence (DNA): TGTGCCAGCAGCTTGACAGGGGCCTCAGGGTTCTTC.

The chain uses TRBV21-1 and TRBJ1-2; TRBD1, the D gene given by the table, was not confirmed from the DNA. TRBV21-1 is designated a pseudogene. This CDR3 spans 16 amino acids. The CDR3 DNA reads TGTGCCAGCAGCACAGTTGACAGGGGGCGATACTATGGCTACACCTTC. This encodes CASSTVDRGRYYGYTF.